The present entry profiles one TCR beta chain with its context. This sample was included in a study of shared clonotypes between healthy human individuals. Sequencing used immunoSEQ multiplex PCR; TCRdb keeps in-frame clones, though not all of them. The data hold roughly 2.6 million clones, with more than 80% observed a single time. Germline V gene sequence: CDR1 SGHAT, CDR2 FQNNGV. V was pared by 5 bases and J by 3 bases, with 8 bases between. The CDR3 consists of 12 residues. The clonotype originates from a young man in good health. The J gene is TRBJ2-7, the V gene TRBV11-2; no definite D call. The sequencing sample was made of naive CD4+ T cells sorted from blood. Subset described: CD45RA+ positively selected. CDR3 bases: TGTGCCAGCAGCGTAAACAGCTACGAGCAGTACTTC. Translation gives CASSVNSYEQYF.